A single sample gave rise to the 32 T cell receptor beta chains below, sequenced in a study of blood T cells in healthy people across ages. The authors ran a second PCR of 7 to 11 cycles using a sample-barcoded 5' primer and a J-beta primer mix. MiXCR was run by TCRdb on the 5' RACE reads, yielding one entry per CDR3 protein. The table lists some 1.7 million distinct CDR3 sequences, approximately 30% of them singletons. What was sequenced was blood. The receptor set was obtained from a woman aged 25 to 45 in good health.

About this clonotype: This clone may be a read error of a much larger clone one base away. J is TRBJ2-7 and V is TRBV24-1; 7 bases align to TRBD1. Germline loops: CDR1 KGHDR, CDR2 SFDVKD. The CDR3 spans 15 residues. V was pared by 3 bases and J by 10 bases, with 14 bases of the junction left unmatched. This CDR3 is CATSDPGQEQDTQYF. The CDR3 DNA follows: TGTGCCACCAGTGATCCCGGACAGGAACAAGACACCCAGTACTTC.

The genes are TRBV14 and TRBJ2-7; unclear D gene. This CDR3 comprises 12 residues. CDR1 is SGHDN and CDR2 is FVKESK in the germline V gene. Trimming cost V 4 bases and J 5 bases, with 9 bases left between them. CDR3 DNA sequence: TGTGCCAGCAGCCCAGACACCCACGAGCAGTACTTC. This encodes CASSPDTHEQYF.

This clonotype has ten or more counts. The CDR3 protein is CASSLLRGQQYF. DNA of the CDR3: TGTGCCAGCAGCCTTTTACGGGGCCAGCAGTACTTC. J is TRBJ2-7 and V is TRBV7-6, with D perhaps TRBD1 or TRBD2 (5 bases each). The CDR3 extends over 12 amino acids. CDR1 SGHVS and CDR2 FNYEAQ come from the germline V gene. V lost 5 bases to trimming and J lost 8 bases, with 13 bases between them. The full variable domain, rest sourced from reference TRBV7-6 and TRBJ2-7, is GAGVSQSPRYKVTKRGQDVALRCDPISGHVSLYWYRQALGQGPEFLTYFNYEAQQDKSGLPNDRFSAERPEGSISTLTIQRTEQRDSAMYRCASSLLRGQQYFGPGTRLTVT.

Notes on this clonotype: One base away lies a much larger clone, so this may be a sequencing read error. V and J are TRBV5-1 and TRBJ1-2; D is undetermined. The V gene lost 0 bases and the J gene lost 6 bases, with 9 bases spanning the gap. This CDR3 spans 13 amino acids. In germline, CDR1 is SGHRS, CDR2 YFSETQ. The CDR3 bases are TGCGCCAGCAGCTTGGTATCCGACCATGGCTACACCTTC. Translating it yields CASSLVSDHGYTF.

The rearrangement uses TRBV30 and TRBJ2-7, with D maybe TRBD1 (6 bases). From germline, CDR1 is GTSNPN and CDR2 SVGIG (reference sequence). V was shortened by 4 bases and J by 6 bases, with 10 bases between the two germline ends. The CDR3 is made up of 11 amino acids. The CDR3 sequence is CAWKTGREQYF. CDR3 coding DNA: TGTGCCTGGAAGACAGGACGCGAGCAGTACTTC.

The V and J genes are TRBV6-2 or TRBV6-3 and TRBJ2-3; 9 bases align to TRBD2. CDR1 MNHEY and CDR2 SVGEGT come from the germline V gene. J was trimmed by 2 bases and V by 6 bases; bases with no gene match: 9. This CDR3 has 16 residues. The CDR3 DNA is TGTGCCAGCAGGCGAACCGGGACTAGCCTCACAGATACGCAGTATTTT. Translating gives CASRRTGTSLTDTQYF.

This clonotype has only a few counts. The chain is built from TRBV5-6 and TRBJ2-1; 11 nucleotides match TRBD2. Germline V CDR1 and CDR2: SGHDT, YYEEEE. CDR3 size: 18 residues. V was clipped by 0 bases and J by 0 bases; unmatched bases: 5. The CDR3 loop is CASSLASSGRSSYNEQFF. The CDR3 bases are TGTGCCAGCAGCTTGGCGTCTAGCGGGAGGTCCTCCTACAATGAGCAGTTCTTC.

The chain has TRBV12-5 and TRBJ2-2; tentatively, D is TRBD2 (6 bases). CDR1 LGHNT and CDR2 FRNRAP come from the germline V gene. The V gene lost 5 bases and the J gene lost 7 bases, with 14 bases spanning the gap. The CDR3 extends over 14 amino acids. The CDR3 sequence: CASGSGSGGGELFF. For the CDR3, the DNA is TGTGCTAGTGGTAGCGGGTCTGGTGGCGGGGAGCTGTTTTTT.

This chain uses TRBV5-5 with TRBJ1-5, with D uncertain. Trimming removed 4 bases at V and 6 bases at J, with 14 bases between. Germline CDR1 and CDR2: SGHKS and YYEKEE (reference sequence). The CDR3 loop spans 14 amino acids. The CDR3 protein is CASSLDPGGQPQHF. For the CDR3, the DNA is TGTGCCAGCAGCCTGGACCCGGGAGGTCAGCCCCAGCATTTT.

This clonotype was picked up a small number of times. The chain carries TRBV4-3 and TRBJ1-2; D unclear. Per germline, CDR1 LGHNA and CDR2 YSLEER. The CDR3 is 13 amino acids. Trimming shortened V by 8 bases and J by 2 bases, and 12 bases separated the two germline ends. The CDR3 sequence is CASQDARNYGYTF. The CDR3 DNA reads TGCGCCAGCCAAGATGCGAGAAACTATGGCTACACCTTC.

The rearrangement uses TRBV27 and TRBJ1-1; D not resolved. CDR3 length: 13 amino acids. Looked up from germline, CDR1 is MNHEY and CDR2 is SMNVEV (reference sequence). V was pared by 5 bases and J by 6 bases, with 13 bases between. The CDR3 coding sequence is TGTGCCAGCAGTATCAGGAGGCTATCTGAAGCTTTCTTT. Translating gives CASSIRRLSEAFF.

The CDR3: CASSGTRGAYYGYTF. CDR3 DNA sequence: TGTGCCAGCTCCGGGACAAGGGGCGCCTACTATGGCTACACCTTC. The chain carries TRBV2 and TRBJ1-2, with a weak D call TRBD1 (6 bases). V was pared by 8 bases and J by 3 bases, with 19 bases between. The CDR3 runs 15 residues. Looked up from germline, CDR1 is SNHLY and CDR2 is FYNNEI.

The chain carries TRBV12-3 or TRBV12-4 and TRBJ2-2; TRBD2 matches at 8 bases. The CDR3 is made up of 15 amino acids. V lost 3 bases and J lost 3; bases outside the gene matches: 3. CDR3 loop: CASSLGSGDTGELFF. Written as DNA, the CDR3 is TGTGCCAGCAGTTTGGGTAGCGGGGACACCGGGGAGCTGTTTTTT.

This clonotype was recorded a few times. J is TRBJ2-4 and V is TRBV19; D is ambiguous. The CDR3 extends over 13 amino acids. Germline V CDR1 and CDR2: LNHDA, SQIVND (reference sequence). V was cut by 4 bases and J by 8 bases, with 12 bases left in between. The CDR3 DNA reads as TGTGCCAGTAGTAAGGGTGAATTGGACATTCAGTACTTC. The encoded protein is CASSKGELDIQYF.

V gene TRBV20-1 combines with J gene TRBJ2-3; TRBD2 matches 11 bases. Germline loops: CDR1 DFQATT, CDR2 SNEGSKA (reference sequence). There are 17 residues in the CDR3. V trimming: 0 bases; J trimming: 2 bases; junction bases outside the gene matches: 7. CDR3 residues: CSARDMLAGGPTDTQYF. CDR3 DNA: TGCAGTGCTAGAGATATGCTAGCGGGGGGACCCACAGATACGCAGTATTTT.

This clonotype was seen a handful of times. The chain joins TRBV15 to TRBJ1-2; weak D call: TRBD1 (6 bases). Between the trimmed V and J ends, which lost 0 bases and 7 bases, there was a span of 9 bases. CDR3 length: 13 amino acids. Looked up from germline, CDR1 is LNHNV and CDR2 is YYDKDF (reference sequence). Here the CDR3 DNA reads TGTGCCACCAGCAGAGATTTGGGGGCTGGCTACACCTTC. It yields the protein CATSRDLGAGYTF. Combining the CDR3 with reference TRBV15 and TRBJ1-2 gives the whole variable domain DAMVIQNPRYQVTQFGKPVTLSCSQTLNHNVMYWYQQKSSQAPKLLFHYYDKDFNNEADTPDNFQSRRPNTSFCFLDIRSPGLGDTAMYLCATSRDLGAGYTFGSGTRLTVV.

This clonotype was detected a few times. The chain carries TRBV6-5 and TRBJ1-4; D call uncertain. The CDR3 totals 15 residues. The germline V and J ends were trimmed by 7 bases and 0 bases, with 12 bases remaining between them. Per the germline V gene, CDR1 is MNHEY and CDR2 is SVGAGI. The CDR3 loop reads CASTAWPATNEKLFF. For the CDR3, the DNA is TGTGCCAGCACCGCGTGGCCGGCAACTAATGAAAAACTGTTTTTT.

This clonotype was observed a few times. The chain couples TRBV12-5 to TRBJ1-2; D is unresolved. Per germline, CDR1 LGHNT and CDR2 FRNRAP. Trimming cost V 1 base and J 7 bases, with 13 bases left between them. This CDR3 contains 14 residues. CDR3 sequence (DNA): TGTGCTAGTGGTTTGGACGCCCTTCCCCTTGGCTACACCTTC. It codes for CASGLDALPLGYTF. The full variable domain, with the rest looked up from reference TRBV12-5 and TRBJ1-2, is DARVTQTPRHKVTEMGQEVTMRCQPILGHNTVFWYRQTMMQGLELLAYFRNRAPLDDSGMPKDRFSAEMPDATLATLKIQPSEPRDSAVYFCASGLDALPLGYTFGSGTRLTVV.

Turning to this clonotype: Just one base apart from a much larger clone, this may be a read error. The chain joins TRBV29-1 to TRBJ2-7, with D perhaps matching TRBD1 or TRBD2 (5 bases each). Deletions cut 0 bases from V and 3 bases from J, with 12 bases between. This CDR3 has 14 residues. Looked up from germline, CDR1 is SQVTM and CDR2 is ANQGSEA. The CDR3 DNA reads TGCAGCGTTGAAGAGCCGGGACGGGACTACGAGCAGTACTTC. Translation gives CSVEEPGRDYEQYF.

This clonotype was counted a few times. The chain couples TRBV5-6 to TRBJ2-7; D is possibly TRBD1 (6 bases). This CDR3 is 11 amino acids long. The V end lost 3 bases, the J end lost 8 bases, and 9 bases lay between the germline ends. Germline lookup yields CDR1 SGHDT and CDR2 YYEEEE. CDR3 DNA: TGTGCCAGCAGCTCTGGGGACAAGCAGTACTTC. It is translated as CASSSGDKQYF.

This clonotype came up once. The junction departs from the called germline gene at one end, perhaps through a read error. J is TRBJ2-1 and V is TRBV7-7; D is uncertain. Germline V CDR1 and CDR2: SSHAT, FNYEAQ (reference sequence). The CDR3 has 13 amino acids. The CDR3 sequence: CASSLDWVHEQVF. CDR3 in DNA: TGTGCCAGCAGCTTAGACTGGGTCCATGAGCAGGTCTTC.

This clonotype was counted many times. This chain uses TRBV6-2 or TRBV6-3 with TRBJ1-2; TRBD1 is a possible D gene (6 bases). This CDR3 has 13 residues. V gave up 2 bases and J gave up 4 bases, with 8 bases separating them. CDR1 MNHEY and CDR2 SVGEGT come from the germline V gene. CDR3 in amino acids: CASSYGTLYGYTF. The CDR3 nucleotides read TGTGCCAGCAGTTACGGGACACTCTATGGCTACACCTTC.

The genes are TRBV29-1 and TRBJ1-2; possibly TRBD1 for D (5 bases). The CDR3 spans 11 residues. The germline V and J ends were trimmed by 3 bases and 8 bases, with 10 bases remaining between them. Germline lookup yields CDR1 SQVTM and CDR2 ANQGSEA. The CDR3 nucleotides are TGCAGCGTTGACCCGGGGGACGGCTACACCTTC. This codes for CSVDPGDGYTF.

This clonotype was seen ten or more times. J is TRBJ2-6 and V is TRBV28, with D unclear. The CDR3 consists of 15 residues. V was trimmed by 4 bases and J by 0 bases, leaving 7 bases between them. Germline V CDR1 and CDR2: MDHEN, SYDVKM. DNA for the CDR3: TGTGCCAGCAGTTACCCGGGCTCTGGGGCCAACGTCCTGACTTTC. Its translation: CASSYPGSGANVLTF.

This rearrangement joins TRBV29-1 to TRBJ1-4; D not certain. Germline V lookup: CDR1 SQVTM, CDR2 ANQGSEA. V gave up 6 bases and J gave up 7 bases, with 15 bases separating them. The CDR3 is 13 residues long. In DNA, the CDR3 is TGCAGCGTCCCGACACGGGGAGGTGAAAAACTGTTTTTT. It yields the protein CSVPTRGGEKLFF.

The chain recombines TRBV20-1 with TRBJ2-1, with TRBD1 as a possible D gene (6 bases). Germline CDR1 and CDR2: DFQATT and SNEGSKA (reference sequence). The CDR3 is 13 amino acids. Trimming removed 6 bases at V and 7 bases at J, with 16 bases between. The CDR3 protein is CSAARDRINEQFF. CDR3 in DNA: TGCAGTGCGGCTAGAGACAGGATTAATGAGCAGTTCTTC.

This chain joins TRBV2 and TRBJ1-1, with D unclear. V was cut by 6 bases and J by 6 bases, with 14 bases left in between. Germline V lookup: CDR1 SNHLY, CDR2 FYNNEI. CDR3 size: 13 residues. CDR3 in amino acids: CASRGVPRPEAFF. The CDR3 coding sequence is TGTGCCAGCAGGGGAGTCCCCCGGCCTGAAGCTTTCTTT.

The chain joins TRBV18 to TRBJ1-4; 7 bases are shared with TRBD1. With V trimmed by 3 bases and J by 6 bases, 4 bases remained unmatched. This CDR3 comprises 14 residues. Germline V gives CDR1 KGHSH, CDR2 LQKENI. As DNA, the CDR3 is TGTGCCAGCTCACCGACAGGGTCGGATGAAAAACTGTTTTTT. Protein sequence: CASSPTGSDEKLFF.

Concerning this clonotype: A much larger clone lies one base from this, so it may be a read error. V and J are TRBV6-4 and TRBJ2-6; no firm D call. The germline V gene has CDR1 MRHNA and CDR2 SNTAGT. There are 13 residues in the CDR3. The CDR3 reads CASSNSGTNVLTF. CDR3 coding DNA: TGTGCCAGCAGTAACTCTGGGACCAACGTCCTGACTTTC.

There are a few counts of this clonotype. The chain recombines TRBV12-3 or TRBV12-4 with TRBJ2-7; 7 bases match TRBD1. V lost 5 bases and J lost 6; bases outside the gene matches: 10. There are 14 residues in the CDR3. Here the CDR3 reads CASSARQGTGEQYF. DNA of the CDR3: TGTGCCAGCAGTGCCCGACAGGGAACGGGCGAGCAGTACTTC.

The chain uses TRBV6-2 or TRBV6-3 and TRBJ2-7, with a possible D match to TRBD2 (5 bases). The V and J ends lost 2 bases and 2 bases respectively, with 19 bases between them. The CDR3 is made up of 17 amino acids. Germline CDR1 MNHEY, CDR2 SVGEGT. The CDR3 region is CASSYARFFREPYEQYF. The CDR3 nucleotides read TGTGCCAGCAGTTACGCCCGATTTTTTCGGGAACCCTACGAGCAGTACTTC.

This clonotype was picked up a small number of times. This chain connects TRBV14 to TRBJ2-7, with no clear D. Germline-derived CDR1 and CDR2 are SGHDN and FVKESK. CDR3 size: 15 residues. V was clipped by 1 base and J by 3 bases, with 13 bases between them. CDR3 nucleotides: TGTGCCAGCAGCCAAGGTAACAGTGAGTACTACGAGCAGTACTTC. It translates to CASSQGNSEYYEQYF.